This TCR beta chain stems from a study of graft-versus-host responses after intestinal transplantation. Some clones are missing from TCRdb's copy, which holds only in-frame ones; the method was immunoSEQ multiplex PCR. The sample records about 18,000 clones, over 35% being singletons. Study conclusions and caveats: After transplant, early declines in HvG clones were associated with peak levels of circulating GvH clones.

V lost 4 bases to trimming and J lost 1 base, with 17 bases between them. Per the germline V gene, CDR1 is SGHRS and CDR2 is YFSETQ. The length of the CDR3 is 16 residues. This chain links TRBV5-1 with TRBJ2-5; D might be TRBD1 or TRBD2, each matching 5 bases. The sequences come from alloreactive CD4+ T cells from a mixed lymphocyte reaction culture, collected before intestinal transplant. Sample subset: CFSE-low proliferating T cells sorted from roughly 6-day pre-transplant mixed lymphocyte reaction (GvH or HvG direction). The sequence was obtained from a human patient who received an intestinal transplant. CDR3 sequence: CASSAGATPGQETQYF. The CDR3, as DNA: TGCGCCAGCAGCGCCGGGGCTACGCCTGGCCAAGAGACCCAGTACTTC. The full variable domain, its missing parts supplied by reference TRBV5-1 and TRBJ2-5, is KAGVTQTPRYLIKTRGQQVTLSCSPISGHRSVSWYQQTPGQGLQFLFEYFSETQRNKGNFPGRFSGRQFSNSRSEMNVSTLELGDSALYLCASSAGATPGQETQYFGPGTRLLVL.